This record looks at one T cell receptor (beta chain) sequence and its context. Its antigen is currently unknown. Trimming pared 5 bases from V and 7 bases from J, leaving 14 bases between. CDR1 MNHEY and CDR2 SVGEGT come from the germline V gene. The CDR3 extends over 13 amino acids. The treatment denotes: around 19 received Ad26.COV2.S at low or high dose, single or two shots; about five received placebo; per-sample allocation not given. Sampling took place 63 days after the first vaccine or placebo injection. An adult aged 18-55 years in Boston served as the donor. The protocol was immunoSEQ multiplex PCR, while the TCRdb copy is restricted to in-frame clones and leaves out a portion. The sample shows about 680,000 clones, more than 80% of them seen only once. The sample originates from a study of Ad26.COV2.S vaccination and SARS-CoV-2 variants. Study-wide context: Ad26.COV2.S, an intramuscular injection, was given once or twice 56 days apart. General study findings and limits: Similar non-spike TCR breadth was observed in recipients of vaccine and of placebo. The breadth of spike-specific CD8+ and CD4+ T cell responses after vaccination was reportedly substantial.

The source is a person between 18 and 65 years old who received the Ad26.COV2.S COVID-19 vaccine or a placebo. Material: peripheral blood, obtained in a trial of Ad26.COV2.S vaccine versus placebo. The chain uses TRBV6-2 or TRBV6-3 and TRBJ1-2; the D gene is possibly TRBD1 (6 bases). The CDR3: CASSGSRGGGYTF. The CDR3 region has the DNA TGTGCCAGCAGTGGGTCCAGGGGAGGTGGCTACACCTTC.